The present entry profiles one T cell receptor beta chain with its context. The antigen is unknown. Not enrolled were patients with uncontrolled infection, other autoimmune disease, pregnancy or lactation. This sample is part of a study of T cells in Graves' hyperthyroidism and ophthalmopathy. Study context: Blood was drawn when the patient was first diagnosed and still untreated. General study points: Ophthalmopathy stood apart from stable hyperthyroidism in a 13 V-J model. Most clonotypes that expanded in the thyroid above 0.001 also showed up in blood.

RNA transcripts served as the template for amplifying TCR beta CDR3 regions. HTBI primers drove first-round RT-PCR of the TCR CDR3. TCRdb used MiXCR to reprocess the multiplex PCR reads, holding one entry per CDR3 protein. The sample gives 700,000 to 850,000 distinct CDR3 sequences, just over 35% of which show up once; less than 35% is in the top ten. The V gene lost 4 bases and the J gene lost 7 bases, with 17 bases spanning the gap. Germline-derived CDR1 and CDR2 are MDHEN and SYDVKM. CDR3 length: 16 residues. Material: blood. The V gene is TRBV28, the J gene TRBJ1-6; D is undetermined. The receptor's source is a middle-aged woman with Graves' hyperthyroidism. The CDR3 region has the DNA TGTGCCAGCAGTTCCCTCAAGGGAGGGCGGAATTCACCCCTCCACTTT. This translates into CASSSLKGGRNSPLHF.